These 7 T cell receptor beta chains were sequenced from one sample in a study of shared clonotypes between healthy human individuals. Only in-frame clones appear in the TCRdb table, and some are missing; sequencing was by immunoSEQ multiplex PCR. The sample has a few hundred thousand clones; about 80% are singletons. Sequenced: PBMCs. The receptors stem from a woman aged 40 to 49 in good health. Some clones in this sample may be carry-over from other donors' samples.

V usage is TRBV2 and J usage is TRBJ1-1; possible D gene TRBD1, 6 bases. V was cut by 4 bases and J by 4 bases, with 16 bases left in between. Per the germline V gene, CDR1 is SNHLY and CDR2 is FYNNEI. This CDR3 has 15 residues. CDR3 sequence: CASSVTVGGGTEAFF. The CDR3 DNA reads TGTGCCAGCAGTGTTACGGTTGGGGGCGGCACTGAAGCTTTCTTT.

In nucleotides, the CDR3 is TGTGCTAGTGGACGTCTGGGGACTGAAGCTTTCTTT. It encodes CASGRLGTEAFF. This chain connects TRBV12-5 to TRBJ1-1; D gene ambiguous. CDR3 length: 12 residues. Per germline, CDR1 LGHNT and CDR2 FRNRAP. Trimming took 6 bases from V and 5 from J, leaving 10 bases between them. Full variable domain (outside the CDR3, taken from reference TRBV12-5 and TRBJ1-1): DARVTQTPRHKVTEMGQEVTMRCQPILGHNTVFWYRQTMMQGLELLAYFRNRAPLDDSGMPKDRFSAEMPDATLATLKIQPSEPRDSAVYFCASGRLGTEAFFGQGTRLTVV.

The chain combines TRBV5-6 with TRBJ2-1; 14 nucleotides match TRBD2. This CDR3 spans 17 amino acids. V shed 4 bases, J shed 8 bases, and the junction held 11 bases outside the gene matches. Looked up from germline, CDR1 is SGHDT and CDR2 is YYEEEE. The CDR3 reads CASSPGLAGVGGDEQFF. The DNA of the CDR3 is TGTGCCAGCAGCCCGGGACTAGCGGGAGTAGGAGGCGATGAGCAGTTCTTC. Full variable domain (outside the CDR3, taken from reference TRBV5-6 and TRBJ2-1): DAGVTQSPTHLIKTRGQQVTLRCSPKSGHDTVSWYQQALGQGPQFIFQYYEEEERQRGNFPDRFSGHQFPNYSSELNVNALLLGDSALYLCASSPGLAGVGGDEQFFGPGTRLTVL.

The chain links TRBV5-1 to TRBJ2-5; D ambiguous. The CDR3 totals 12 residues. Trimming removed 2 bases from V and 5 bases from J, with 7 bases in between. Germline V gives CDR1 SGHRS, CDR2 YFSETQ. The CDR3 sequence: CASSFQWETQYF. The CDR3 coding sequence is TGCGCCAGCAGCTTTCAATGGGAGACCCAGTACTTC.

The count of this clone is one. The chain joins TRBV5-1 to TRBJ2-1; 7 nucleotides line up with TRBD2. This CDR3 is built from 15 residues. With 2 bases clipped from V and 5 bases from J, the junction kept 7 bases outside the gene matches. Germline lookup yields CDR1 SGHRS and CDR2 YFSETQ. CDR3: CASSFRTGGNNEQFF. CDR3 bases: TGCGCCAGCAGCTTTCGTACCGGGGGGAACAATGAGCAGTTCTTC. Variable domain in full (rest from reference TRBV5-1 and TRBJ2-1): KAGVTQTPRYLIKTRGQQVTLSCSPISGHRSVSWYQQTPGQGLQFLFEYFSETQRNKGNFPGRFSGRQFSNSRSEMNVSTLELGDSALYLCASSFRTGGNNEQFFGPGTRLTVL.

The chain combines TRBV28 with TRBJ1-1; possible D gene TRBD1, 6 bases. This CDR3 contains 13 residues. V was shortened by 2 bases and J by 6 bases, with 10 bases between the two germline ends. Germline V gene lookup returns CDR1 MDHEN and CDR2 SYDVKM. The CDR3 is CASSLMGASEAFF. CDR3 nucleotide sequence: TGTGCCAGCAGTTTAATGGGGGCGTCTGAAGCTTTCTTT.

The chain joins TRBV9 to TRBJ2-3; D is ambiguous. Trimming left V 0 bases short and J 4 bases short, with 9 bases between. This CDR3 is built from 14 residues. The germline gives CDR1 SGDLS, CDR2 YYNGEE. The CDR3 spells CASSVVSDADTQYF. The CDR3 coding sequence is TGTGCCAGCAGCGTAGTGTCAGACGCAGATACGCAGTATTTT.